This T cell receptor (beta chain) was found in a study of identical twins (dated by TCRdb to about 2016). Study-level background: TCR alpha and beta repertoires from monozygotic twins, unrelated adults of various ages and cord blood were deep-sequenced to test whether fetal clonotypes persist. To rule out contamination, the twin experiments were replicated at different times with different library preparation protocols.

All donors were healthy Caucasians. The twin cohort comprised three pairs of female monozygotic twins, all aged roughly 18 to 30 years. Peripheral blood mononuclear cells were the source from which RNA for the TCR libraries was isolated. V has 5 bases trimmed and J has 6 bases trimmed; junction bases matching no gene number 4. Taken from the germline V gene, the CDR1 and CDR2 loops are SNHLY and FYNNEI. Spanning cysteine to phenylalanine, the CDR3 consists of 12 amino acids. Left in the record is the CDR3 DNA by itself, 36 bases read in frame from the first base. This clonotype has just a few counts. It lacks a known antigen. No much larger clone is present one base from it, and per-base qualities are unavailable. What the work shows at the level of the full study, not this receptor alone: Fewer insertions were carried by abundant cord blood beta clonotypes, a similar but weaker trend appeared in young adult naive repertoires, and no such trend appeared in memory repertoires. In monozygotic twins, recombination models systematically underestimated out-of-frame TCR alpha sharing, but the models matched the sharing seen between unrelated individuals. Because the same donors could not be followed over many years, the conclusions relied on cross-sectional statistical analysis. A weaker excess of twin sharing was found in beta out-of-frame sequences because the signal-to-noise ratio was lowered by fewer shared sequences. Compared with coincidental sharing between unrelated individuals, an excess of low generation-probability sequences was observed among out-of-frame TCR alpha sequences shared between twins. Invariant T cells such as MAIT and iNKT could partly confound zero-insertion analyses, though diverse VJ usage argued against this for most clonotypes.

Receptor libraries were prepared by 5' RACE. The reads were generated on an Illumina HiSeq 2000. Template switching introduced a universal primer binding site; the final cDNA contained a unique molecular identifier, enabling accurate counting of TCR cDNA molecules. First-strand cDNA for TCR alpha and beta chains was synthesized from specific primers in the conserved constant-segment region. To control for contamination, every cDNA library was double barcoded, receiving both a SMART-Mk sample barcode and Illumina barcodes. TruSeq adapter sequences, together with Illumina sample barcodes, were added in two successive PCR steps. The TCR alpha and beta cDNA libraries were sequenced on the Illumina HiSeq platform using custom primers. In the original analysis: Unique molecular identifiers were extracted from raw reads with MiGEC, and CDR3 positions were determined with MiXCR. For each individual, recombination models were inferred using an EM algorithm with the repgenHMM and IGoR tools. The tcR package in R was used for shared clonotype analysis, with sharing normalized by the product of cloneset sizes. To study raw recombination without the effects of thymic and clonal selection, out-of-frame nonproductive sequences were analyzed. Starting from the raw public reads, TCRdb applied fastp trimming at Q25, assembled clones with MiXCR and retained in-frame beta chains. Rows with a matching CDR3 protein are joined into one entry that keeps the most common DNA and genes. It is TCRdb's table, rather than the study itself, that gives the V and J calls and clone size. This sample has hundreds of thousands of distinct CDR3 sequences in its table, and 18% of those were observed once. Around 13% of the sample goes to the ten largest clones.

The same data also went into a second study, on T cells expressing NK-cell markers. As described in the second report: Three sorted T-cell subsets (CD3+CD56+NKG2C+, CD3+CD56+NKG2C- and CD3+CD56-NKG2C+) from 8 or 9 donors had their TCR beta-chain repertoires profiled. Of the eight sequenced donors, seven were found to be HCMV-seropositive and one was found to be HCMV-seronegative. In several experiments an anti-gammadeltaTCR antibody was added to restrict sorting to alphabetaTCR-expressing T cells. In six donors, the dominant CD3+CD56+NKG2C+ clonotypes were among the top 10 CD8+ clonotypes and accounted for roughly 1.0-7.0% of CD8+ T cells. Those dominant clonotypes were again the most abundant among CD3+CD56-NKG2C+ cells in a handful of donors, at roughly 25-65%. Whether the expanded NKG2C-expressing T cell clones were specific for HCMV antigens was left unclear. Randomly selected healthy volunteers, three men and five women, were used as the eight sequenced donors. HCMV-specific IgG was detected in serum with a commercial ELISA kit to determine HCMV serostatus. Bulk peripheral blood T-cell repertoires were additionally sequenced from unsorted PBMC for six donors. MIGEC handled demultiplexing of the reads and grouping by UMI, while MiTCR was used to assemble and quantify clonotypes. Only TCR cDNA sequences supported by at least two reads were kept to exclude erroneous sequences. The tcR package was used for downstream repertoire analysis, and clonotypes were matched between fractions using CDR3 nucleotide sequence together with V segment. VDJmatch was used to annotate antigen specificity against VDJdb, with one amino acid substitution in CDR3 allowed.

Sequencing was carried out using PBMCs. The sequence links TRBV2 to TRBJ2-7; TRBD2 fits 7 bases in the junction. The clonotype originates from a woman younger than 30 in good health. The CDR3 region: CASSRTSREQYF. DNA sequence: TGTGCCAGCAGTCGGACTAGTCGCGAGCAGTACTTC.